This TCR beta chain was identified in a study of cytomegalovirus exposure and HLA in healthy donors. General observations from the study: The authors confirmed in vitro that three CMV-associated chains were specific for CMV antigens. Most observed TCR sequences were rare, whereas some public TCRs were detected in many donors.

TCRdb keeps only in-frame clones here, not all; method: immunoSEQ multiplex PCR. Seen here are 50,000 to 70,000 clones, roughly 94% observed once, and the top ten hold roughly 6%. Remarks on this clone: Its target is not known.

This CDR3 is built from 16 residues. Trimming shortened V by 3 bases and J by 6 bases, and 20 bases separated the two germline ends. Per the germline V gene, CDR1 is SGHAT and CDR2 is FQNNGV. This clonotype was sampled from a woman aged 18-29 years in good health and CMV-seropositive. The sequenced sample consisted of PBMCs. The chain uses TRBV11-2 and TRBJ2-5, with D perhaps TRBD1 (6 bases). The CDR3 loop reads CASSFSGQGKLQTQYF. CDR3 coding DNA: TGTGCCAGCAGCTTTTCCGGGCAGGGGAAGTTGCAGACCCAGTACTTC.